The rows below give T cell receptor beta chains drawn from one sample of a study of T cell responses to AZD1222 COVID-19 vaccine. Data came from immunoSEQ multiplex PCR; TCRdb stores just in-frame clones and leaves some out. Here the sample spans around 120,000 clones, over 75% being singletons. The source was peripheral blood, collected on day 0 of AZD1222 vaccination. The receptors were gathered from an adult in good health. CDR3s include the opening cysteine and the closing phenylalanine or tryptophan.

j_call,v_call,cdr3_aa
TRBJ2-3,TRBV6-5,CASAQGSTQYF
TRBJ2-3,TRBV29-1,CSAMGGIDTQYF
TRBJ2-5,TRBV3-1/TRBV3-2,CASSQVGETQYF
TRBJ2-7,TRBV12-3/TRBV12-4,CASNRGSYEQYF
TRBJ1-1,TRBV7-2,CASSLATVANTEAFF
TRBJ1-1,TRBV6-5,CASSRETGESFF
TRBJ1-2,TRBV7-9,CASSLLHAVPDYGYTF
TRBJ2-1,TRBV12-3/TRBV12-4,CASRAGGPGEQFF
TRBJ2-5,TRBV15,CATSREKTGVKETQYF
TRBJ2-2,TRBV12-3/TRBV12-4,CASSIGQVGELFF
TRBJ1-2,TRBV6-5,CASSYGTGFGYTF
TRBJ1-6,TRBV9,CASSVDQNSPLHF
TRBJ1-2,TRBV11-2,CAGRSGGDLYGYTF
TRBJ1-2,TRBV18,CASSPRTGYPAEGYTF
TRBJ1-2,TRBV29-1,CSVDSPMGYGYTF
TRBJ1-6,TRBV7-9,CASTRTGTRDSPLHF
TRBJ1-2,TRBV4-3,CASSQDLLFGANYGYTF
TRBJ2-7,TRBV11-2,CASSLDGNYEQYF
TRBJ1-1,TRBV7-2,CASSLAALNTEAFF
TRBJ2-5,TRBV6-5,CASIFQRAREATQYF
TRBJ2-3,TRBV9,CASSALNGGAGTDTQYF
TRBJ2-7,TRBV12-3/TRBV12-4,CASSLGGQGRYF
TRBJ2-7,TRBV7-8,CASSLTGGYYEQYF
TRBJ2-2,TRBV7-2,CASSLASGSRELFF
TRBJ1-2,TRBV21-1,CASSKAGPNYGYTF
TRBJ1-6,TRBV5-1,CASRGTANNSPLHF
TRBJ2-5,TRBV5-1,CASSFHYRAQETQYF
TRBJ1-3,TRBV9,CASSVDPQVPSGNTIYF
TRBJ1-4,TRBV10-3,CAIGEGQGADSEKLFF
TRBJ1-2,TRBV5-1,CASAGTGTDYGYTF
TRBJ2-7,TRBV10-3,CATVRTGNSSYEQYF
TRBJ2-2,TRBV6-4,CASSPQASPNTGELFF
TRBJ1-1,TRBV5-1,CASSLLGGMNTEAFF
TRBJ1-1,TRBV27,CASSFLGQVEAFF
TRBJ2-1,TRBV12-3/TRBV12-4,CASSYRVNEQFF
TRBJ2-7,TRBV7-9,CASSPRQGSSYEQYF
TRBJ2-7,TRBV29-1,CSVEVPEPDSYEQYF